These 21 T cell receptor beta chains came from one sample sequenced in a study of a mutant IDH1 vaccine in newly diagnosed glioma. Noted time point: baseline, week 1 (first vaccination visit). Specified treatment: pre-vaccination baseline after standard-of-care therapy. Data came from immunoSEQ multiplex PCR; TCRdb stores just in-frame clones and leaves some out. The data hold approximately 70,000 clones, with approximately 83% observed a single time. The sequencing here drew on PBMCs, taken from a glioma patient treated with radiotherapy, temozolomide or both. These receptors came from a man aged 30 to 39 with glioma.

The rearrangement joins TRBV30 to TRBJ1-5; 9 bases line up with TRBD1. Germline V CDR1 and CDR2: GTSNPN, SVGIG (reference sequence). Unmatched junction bases numbered 7, after V lost 1 base and J lost 3 bases. This CDR3 is built from 16 residues. DNA of the CDR3: TGTGCCTGGAGTGGCTGGGGACAGGGAAACAATCAGCCCCAGCATTTT. This gives the protein CAWSGWGQGNNQPQHF. Combining the CDR3 with reference TRBV30 and TRBJ1-5 gives the whole variable domain SQTIHQWPATLVQPVGSPLSLECTVEGTSNPNLYWYRQAAGRGLQLLFYSVGIGQISSEVPQNLSASRPQDRQFILSSKKLLLSDSGFYLCAWSGWGQGNNQPQHFGDGTRLSIL.

The rearrangement links TRBV10-2 to TRBJ1-2, with D unresolved. Germline assignment: CDR1 WSHSY and CDR2 SAAADI. V was trimmed by 0 bases and J by 8 bases, leaving 7 bases between them. The CDR3 covers 12 residues. The CDR3 reads CASSESLWGYTF. CDR3 DNA sequence: TGCGCCAGCAGTGAGTCGCTGTGGGGCTACACCTTC.

The chain recombines TRBV18 with TRBJ1-2; possibly TRBD1 for D (6 bases). The V and J ends lost 3 bases and 8 bases respectively, with 19 bases between them. Per the germline V gene, CDR1 is KGHSH and CDR2 is LQKENI. This CDR3 has 15 amino acids. The CDR3 protein is CASSPYVAGDDGYTF. In DNA form, the CDR3 reads TGTGCCAGCTCACCGTACGTGGCAGGGGATGACGGCTACACCTTC.

The chain is built from TRBV9 and TRBJ1-3; unclear D gene. CDR1 is SGDLS and CDR2 is YYNGEE in the germline V gene. V shed 4 bases and J shed 5 bases, with 13 bases lying between them. The CDR3 length is 14 residues. The CDR3 sequence: CASSLSDGRNTIYF. For the CDR3, the DNA is TGTGCCAGCAGCCTTTCGGACGGAAGAAACACCATATATTTT.

This clone showed up just once. The chain couples TRBV5-6 to TRBJ1-1; D not resolved. Germline loops: CDR1 SGHDT, CDR2 YYEEEE. CDR3 length: 13 residues. Trimming removed 4 bases from V and 1 base from J, with 8 bases in between. This chain's CDR3 is CASSLSWNTEAFF. CDR3 in DNA: TGTGCCAGCAGCCTCAGTTGGAACACTGAAGCTTTCTTT.

This clone was counted once. The chain joins TRBV7-9 to TRBJ2-5; D is perhaps TRBD1 (6 bases). CDR3 length equals 13 residues. The germline V gene encodes CDR1 SEHNR and CDR2 FQNEAQ (reference sequence). V was cut by 6 bases and J by 5 bases, with 13 bases left in between. The CDR3 DNA reads as TGTGCCAGCAGTCCACAGGGATCTGAGACCCAGTACTTC. Protein sequence: CASSPQGSETQYF.

The genes are TRBV28 and TRBJ2-1; tentatively, D is TRBD1 (8 bases). The V end lost 6 bases, the J end lost 5 bases, and 26 bases lay between the germline ends. Germline CDR1 reads MDHEN; CDR2 reads SYDVKM. This CDR3 is built from 18 residues. CDR3: CASRGQDGLVSKNNEQFF. CDR3 DNA: TGTGCCAGCAGGGGACAGGATGGACTAGTTTCAAAGAACAATGAGCAGTTCTTC.

The chain is built from TRBV19 and TRBJ2-7, with 10 nucleotides matching TRBD1. J lost 2 bases, V lost 4 bases, and 2 bases had no gene match. This CDR3 has 14 residues. Germline loops: CDR1 LNHDA, CDR2 SQIVND (reference sequence). DNA for the CDR3: TGTGCCAGTAGTAGGGGGACAGGGGCCTACGAGCAGTACTTC. Its translation is CASSRGTGAYEQYF.

The chain carries TRBV28 and TRBJ1-2, with TRBD1 identical over 9 bases. The CDR3 has 17 amino acids. V gave up 1 base and J gave up 0 bases; unmatched junction bases: 6. CDR1 is MDHEN, CDR2 SYDVKM, per germline. CDR3 bases: TGTGCCAGCAGTTTATTTGGGACAGGGATTTCTAACTATGGCTACACCTTC. This codes for CASSLFGTGISNYGYTF.

V gene TRBV2 combines with J gene TRBJ2-1, with 11 nucleotides matching TRBD2. Trimming at V came to 7 bases and at J to 0 bases, leaving 11 bases not matched to a gene. Looked up from germline, CDR1 is SNHLY and CDR2 is FYNNEI. The CDR3 totals 18 residues. The CDR3 nucleotides are TGTGCCAGCAACGACCGGCAACTAGCGGGGGCCTCCTACAATGAGCAGTTCTTC. Translating gives CASNDRQLAGASYNEQFF.

The chain carries TRBV5-4 and TRBJ1-4; 8 positions agree with TRBD1. The germline V gene has CDR1 SGHNT and CDR2 YYREEE (reference sequence). J lost 8 bases, V lost 4 bases, and 10 bases had no gene match. The CDR3 runs 15 residues. In DNA form, the CDR3 reads TGTGCCAGCAGCCCCGGAGACAGGGGAAGGGAAAAACTGTTTTTT. Its protein product is CASSPGDRGREKLFF.

This rearrangement joins TRBV19 to TRBJ1-6; D is possibly TRBD1 (5 bases). The germline gives CDR1 LNHDA, CDR2 SQIVND (reference sequence). The CDR3 consists of 14 residues. Trimming removed 5 bases from V and 5 bases from J, with 10 bases in between. The CDR3 bases are TGTGCCAGTAGTGGCGGGGGAAATAATTCACCCCTCCACTTT. Its translation is CASSGGGNNSPLHF.

The chain couples TRBV27 to TRBJ2-3, with D unresolved. The CDR3 has 14 amino acids. Germline values: CDR1 MNHEY, CDR2 SMNVEV (reference sequence). The V end lost 5 bases, the J end lost 3 bases, and 12 bases lay between the germline ends. The CDR3 loop reads CASSRVMGTDTQYF. The CDR3 coding sequence is TGTGCCAGCAGTCGGGTGATGGGAACAGATACGCAGTATTTT.

The V call is TRBV5-4, the J call TRBJ1-2, with D unresolved. Trimming cost V 3 bases and J 3 bases, with 6 bases left between them. The germline gives CDR1 SGHNT, CDR2 YYREEE (reference sequence). The CDR3 spans 12 residues. CDR3 loop: CASSSNYYGYTF. CDR3 DNA: TGTGCCAGCAGCTCAAACTACTATGGCTACACCTTC.

J is TRBJ2-1 and V is TRBV6-1, with 10 bases that match TRBD2. The CDR3 totals 18 residues. Germline CDR1 MNHNS, CDR2 SASEGT. Unmatched junction bases numbered 9, after V lost 4 bases and J lost 0 bases. The CDR3 DNA reads TGTGCCAGCAGTGTGTTAGGCTCTAGCGGGGGCTCCTACAATGAGCAGTTCTTC. It specifies CASSVLGSSGGSYNEQFF.

V usage is TRBV7-9 and J usage is TRBJ2-2; TRBD2 matches at 10 bases. Per the germline V gene, CDR1 is SEHNR and CDR2 is FQNEAQ (reference sequence). This CDR3 is built from 16 residues. The trim removed 5 bases at V and 2 bases at J, leaving 5 bases unmatched. As DNA, the CDR3 is TGTGCCAGCAGCCAGGCTAGCGGGGGAAACACCGGGGAGCTGTTTTTT. Amino acids: CASSQASGGNTGELFF.

The J gene is TRBJ2-7, the V gene TRBV6-5; D not resolved. Trimming removed 2 bases from V and 5 bases from J, with 13 bases in between. Germline-derived CDR1 and CDR2 are MNHEY and SVGAGI. The CDR3 spans 14 residues. The CDR3 protein is CASSYRWLPDEQYF. The CDR3 DNA sequence: TGTGCCAGCAGTTACCGATGGCTACCGGACGAGCAGTACTTC.

V gene TRBV4-1 combines with J gene TRBJ1-6, with D perhaps TRBD1 (5 bases). There are 18 residues in the CDR3. Trimming removed 0 bases at V and 5 bases at J, with 17 bases between. Germline lookup yields CDR1 MGHRA and CDR2 YSYEKL. The CDR3 region is CASSQDHPARGDNSPLHF. The CDR3 DNA reads as TGCGCCAGCAGCCAAGACCACCCTGCCCGAGGGGATAATTCACCCCTCCACTTT.

The J gene is TRBJ1-1, the V gene TRBV6-5; 10 bases agree with TRBD1. Germline trimming cut 5 bases from V and 3 bases from J; bases unmatched to any gene: 6. The CDR3 has 15 residues. Germline lookup yields CDR1 MNHEY and CDR2 SVGAGI. The CDR3 is CASSRGDRGYTEAFF. Here the CDR3 DNA reads TGTGCCAGCAGTCGGGGGGACAGGGGTTACACTGAAGCTTTCTTT.

This chain uses TRBV27 with TRBJ1-6; the D is unclear. The germline V gene has CDR1 MNHEY and CDR2 SMNVEV (reference sequence). The CDR3 is 14 amino acids. V was shortened by 7 bases and J by 5 bases, with 12 bases between the two germline ends. CDR3 in amino acids: CASNSPGHNSPLHF. The DNA for the CDR3 is TGTGCCAGCAACTCTCCGGGCCATAATTCACCCCTCCACTTT.

This chain links TRBV2 with TRBJ2-3; D is undetermined. From germline, CDR1 is SNHLY and CDR2 FYNNEI. CDR3 length equals 15 residues. Trimming cost V 0 bases and J 3 bases, with 10 bases left between them. The CDR3 sequence: CASSEAQGLTDTQYF. CDR3 DNA sequence: TGTGCCAGCAGTGAAGCACAAGGTTTGACAGATACGCAGTATTTT.